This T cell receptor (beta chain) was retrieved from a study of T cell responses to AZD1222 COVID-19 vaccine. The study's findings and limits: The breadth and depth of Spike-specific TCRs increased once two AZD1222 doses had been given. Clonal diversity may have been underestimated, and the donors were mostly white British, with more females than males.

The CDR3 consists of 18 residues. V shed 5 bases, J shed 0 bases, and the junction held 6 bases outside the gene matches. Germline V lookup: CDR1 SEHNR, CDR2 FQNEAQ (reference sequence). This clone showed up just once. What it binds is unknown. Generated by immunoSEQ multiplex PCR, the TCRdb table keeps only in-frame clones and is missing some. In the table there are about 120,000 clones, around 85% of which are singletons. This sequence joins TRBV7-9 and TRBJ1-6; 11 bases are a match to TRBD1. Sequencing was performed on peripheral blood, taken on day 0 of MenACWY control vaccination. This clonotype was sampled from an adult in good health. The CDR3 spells CASSLGTGGTSYNSPLHF. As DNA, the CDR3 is TGTGCCAGCAGCCTGGGGACAGGGGGAACCTCCTATAATTCACCCCTCCACTTT.